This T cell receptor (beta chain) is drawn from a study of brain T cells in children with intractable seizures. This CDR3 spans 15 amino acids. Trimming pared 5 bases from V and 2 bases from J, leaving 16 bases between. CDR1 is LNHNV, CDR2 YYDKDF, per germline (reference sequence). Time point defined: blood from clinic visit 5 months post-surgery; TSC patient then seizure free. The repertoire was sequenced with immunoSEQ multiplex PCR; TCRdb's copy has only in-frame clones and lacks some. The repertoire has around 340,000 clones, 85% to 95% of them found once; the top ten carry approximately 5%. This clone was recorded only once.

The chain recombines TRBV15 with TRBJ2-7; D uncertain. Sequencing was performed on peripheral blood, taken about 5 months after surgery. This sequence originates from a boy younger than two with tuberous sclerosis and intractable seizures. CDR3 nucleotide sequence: TGTGCCACCAGCTTTTTACGGACCGGTACCTACGAGCAGTACTTC. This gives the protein CATSFLRTGTYEQYF. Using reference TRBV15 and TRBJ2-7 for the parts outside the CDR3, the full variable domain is DAMVIQNPRYQVTQFGKPVTLSCSQTLNHNVMYWYQQKSSQAPKLLFHYYDKDFNNEADTPDNFQSRRPNTSFCFLDIRSPGLGDTAMYLCATSFLRTGTYEQYFGPGTRLTVT.